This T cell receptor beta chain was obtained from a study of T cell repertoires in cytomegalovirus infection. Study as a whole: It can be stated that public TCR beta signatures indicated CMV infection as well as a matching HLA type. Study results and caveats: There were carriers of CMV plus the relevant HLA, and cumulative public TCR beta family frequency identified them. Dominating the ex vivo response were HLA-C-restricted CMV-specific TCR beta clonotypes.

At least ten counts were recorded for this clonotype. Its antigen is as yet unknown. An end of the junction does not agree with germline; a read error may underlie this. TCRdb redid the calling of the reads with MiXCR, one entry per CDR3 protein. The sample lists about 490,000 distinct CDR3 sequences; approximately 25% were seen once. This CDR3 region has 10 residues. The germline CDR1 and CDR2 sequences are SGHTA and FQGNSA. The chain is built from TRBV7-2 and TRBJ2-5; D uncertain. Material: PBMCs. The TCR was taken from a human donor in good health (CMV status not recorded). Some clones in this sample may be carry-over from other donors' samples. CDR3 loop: CASGLETQYF. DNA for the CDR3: TGTGCCAGCGGCTTGGAGACCCAGTACTTC.